The table lists the clone carrying this TCR beta chain with a few counts. Method: immunoSEQ multiplex PCR; TCRdb's copy keeps in-frame clones and lacks some. Among some 75,000 clones, roughly 80% were seen once, and the ten largest hold approximately 3.7%. These data come from a study of early stage breast cancer tumors. Study-level background: Most invasive tumors, about 75% of the 16, were ER+/PR+/HER2-.

Between the trimmed V and J ends, which lost 0 bases and 1 base, there was a span of 7 bases. From germline, CDR1 is MNHEY and CDR2 SMNVEV (reference sequence). The CDR3 is made up of 14 amino acids. The chain recombines TRBV27 with TRBJ2-7, with unresolved D. Sample: blood. The origin of this receptor is a person in their sixties with breast cancer. The CDR3 region is CASSLSGRSYEQYF. The DNA for the CDR3 is TGTGCCAGCAGTTTATCGGGCAGGTCCTACGAGCAGTACTTC.